This T cell receptor beta chain was identified in a study of cytomegalovirus exposure and HLA in healthy donors. This CDR3 spans 14 amino acids. In germline, CDR1 is SQVTM, CDR2 ANQGSEA. It was with 60 Vbeta and 13 Jbeta primers that the PCR ran. Profiling relied on immunoSEQ multiplex PCR, and the TCRdb table lists in-frame clones only, not all of them. The sample has around 110,000 clones. Sequences were obtained from PBMCs. This chain connects TRBV29-1 to TRBJ2-5, with 7 positions matching TRBD2. With the DNA end fitting TRBJ2-7 better, the J assignment may be wrong. The TCR sequence derives from a man aged 40-55 years in good health and CMV-seropositive. DNA of the CDR3: TGCAGCGTTGAAGCGGACGGGGGGACCTACGAGCAGTACTTC. Translated: CSVEADGGTYEQYF.